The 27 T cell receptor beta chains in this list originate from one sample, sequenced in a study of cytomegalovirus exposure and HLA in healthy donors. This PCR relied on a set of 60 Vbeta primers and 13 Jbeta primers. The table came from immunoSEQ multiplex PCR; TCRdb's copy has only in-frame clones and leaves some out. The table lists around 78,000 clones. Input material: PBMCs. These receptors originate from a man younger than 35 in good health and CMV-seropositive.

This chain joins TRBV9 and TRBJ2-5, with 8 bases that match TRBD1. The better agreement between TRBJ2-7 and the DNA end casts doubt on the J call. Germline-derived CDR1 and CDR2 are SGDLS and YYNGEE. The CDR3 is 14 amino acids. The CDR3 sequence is CASSATGARVEQYF. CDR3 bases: TGTGCCAGCAGCGCGACAGGGGCCAGGGTCGAGCAGTACTTC.

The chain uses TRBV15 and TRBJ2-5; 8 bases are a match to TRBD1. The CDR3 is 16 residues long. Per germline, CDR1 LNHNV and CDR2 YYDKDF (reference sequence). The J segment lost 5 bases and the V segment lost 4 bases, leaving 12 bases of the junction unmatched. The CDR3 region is CATSNPDRVGLETQYF. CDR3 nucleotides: TGTGCCACCAGCAATCCGGACAGGGTCGGACTGGAGACCCAGTACTTC.

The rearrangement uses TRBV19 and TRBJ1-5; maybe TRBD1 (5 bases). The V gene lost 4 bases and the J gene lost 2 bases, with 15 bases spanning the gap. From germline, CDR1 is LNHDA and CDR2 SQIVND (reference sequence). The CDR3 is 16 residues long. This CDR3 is CASSTPPRQRNQPQHF. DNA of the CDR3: TGTGCCAGTAGTACACCCCCCCGACAGCGCAATCAGCCCCAGCATTTT. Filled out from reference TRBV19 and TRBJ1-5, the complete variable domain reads DGGITQSPKYLFRKEGQNVTLSCEQNLNHDAMYWYRQDPGQGLRLIYYSQIVNDFQKGDIAEGYSVSREKKESFPLTVTSAQKNPTAFYLCASSTPPRQRNQPQHFGDGTRLSIL.

This CDR3 is CATSRVRVNSYEQYF. In nucleotides, the CDR3 is TGTGCCACCAGCAGAGTTCGGGTTAACTCCTACGAGCAGTACTTC. The rearrangement uses TRBV15 and TRBJ2-7, with D unresolved. V was shortened by 1 base and J by 0 bases, with 10 bases between the two germline ends. CDR1 is LNHNV and CDR2 is YYDKDF in the germline V gene (reference sequence). The CDR3 consists of 15 residues.

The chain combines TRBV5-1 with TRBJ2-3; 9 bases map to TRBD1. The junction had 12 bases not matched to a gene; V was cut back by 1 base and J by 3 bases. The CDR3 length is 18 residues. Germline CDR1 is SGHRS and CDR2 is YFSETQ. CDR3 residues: CASSLRDRERWVTDTQYF. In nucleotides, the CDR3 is TGCGCCAGCAGCTTGAGGGACAGGGAACGGTGGGTTACAGATACGCAGTATTTT.

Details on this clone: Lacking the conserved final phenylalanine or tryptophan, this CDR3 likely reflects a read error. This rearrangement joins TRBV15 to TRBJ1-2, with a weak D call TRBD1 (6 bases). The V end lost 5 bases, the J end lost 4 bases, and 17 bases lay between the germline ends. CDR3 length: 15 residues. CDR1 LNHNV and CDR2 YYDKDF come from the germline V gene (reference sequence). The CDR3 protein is CATSEVDRQLYGYTL. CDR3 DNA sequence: TGTGCCACCAGCGAAGTCGACAGGCAACTCTATGGCTACACCCTC.

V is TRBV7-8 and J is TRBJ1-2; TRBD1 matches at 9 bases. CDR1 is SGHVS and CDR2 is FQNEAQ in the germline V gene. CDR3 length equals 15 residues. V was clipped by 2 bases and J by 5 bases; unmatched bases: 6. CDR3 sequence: CASSLTTGQGYGYTF. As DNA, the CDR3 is TGTGCCAGCAGCTTAACTACGGGACAGGGTTATGGCTACACCTTC.

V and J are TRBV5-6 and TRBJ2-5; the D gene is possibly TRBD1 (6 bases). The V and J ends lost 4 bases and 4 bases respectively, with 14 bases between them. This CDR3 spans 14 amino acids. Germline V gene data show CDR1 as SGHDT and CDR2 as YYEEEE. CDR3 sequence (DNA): TGTGCCAGCAGCATTCAACAGGGCGCAGAGACCCAGTACTTC. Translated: CASSIQQGAETQYF. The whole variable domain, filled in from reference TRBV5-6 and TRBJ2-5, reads DAGVTQSPTHLIKTRGQQVTLRCSPKSGHDTVSWYQQALGQGPQFIFQYYEEEERQRGNFPDRFSGHQFPNYSSELNVNALLLGDSALYLCASSIQQGAETQYFGPGTRLLVL.

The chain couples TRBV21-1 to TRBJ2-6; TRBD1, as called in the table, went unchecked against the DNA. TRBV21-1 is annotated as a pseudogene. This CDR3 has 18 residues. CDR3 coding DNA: TGTGCCAGCAGCAAAGATCACAGGGGACTCTCTGGGGCCAACGTCCTGACTTTC. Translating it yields CASSKDHRGLSGANVLTF.

CDR3 residues: CASSVTGTDIYEQYF. The CDR3 coding sequence is TGTGCCAGCAGCGTTACCGGGACAGATATCTACGAGCAGTACTTC. The chain carries TRBV7-9 and TRBJ2-7; 7 bases line up with TRBD1. The CDR3 has 15 amino acids. Germline V gives CDR1 SEHNR, CDR2 FQNEAQ (reference sequence). J gave up 3 bases and V 5 bases, and 10 bases lay outside the gene matches.

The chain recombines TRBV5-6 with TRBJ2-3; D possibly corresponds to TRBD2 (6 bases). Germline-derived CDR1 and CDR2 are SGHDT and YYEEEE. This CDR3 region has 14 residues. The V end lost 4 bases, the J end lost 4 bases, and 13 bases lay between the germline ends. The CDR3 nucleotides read TGTGCCAGCAGCCTGGGAGGAGGGGCAGATACGCAGTATTTT. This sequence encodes CASSLGGGADTQYF.

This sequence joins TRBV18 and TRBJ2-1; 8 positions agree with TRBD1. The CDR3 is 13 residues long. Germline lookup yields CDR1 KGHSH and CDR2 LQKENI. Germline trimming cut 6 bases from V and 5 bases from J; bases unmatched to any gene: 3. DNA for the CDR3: TGTGCCAGCTCTCAGGACAGGGACAATGAGCAGTTCTTC. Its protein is CASSQDRDNEQFF.

CDR3 in DNA: TGTGCCAGCAGCTCTAACCCGAGGGAACCTAATGAAAAACTGTTTTTT. Its translation: CASSSNPREPNEKLFF. The chain employs TRBV28 and TRBJ1-4; D remains unclear. V was cut by 6 bases and J by 3 bases, with 17 bases left in between. Germline values: CDR1 MDHEN, CDR2 SYDVKM. CDR3 length equals 16 residues.

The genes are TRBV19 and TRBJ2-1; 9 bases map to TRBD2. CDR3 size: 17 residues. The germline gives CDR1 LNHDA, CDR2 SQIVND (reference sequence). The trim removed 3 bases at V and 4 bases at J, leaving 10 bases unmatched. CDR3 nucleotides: TGTGCCAGTAGTATTACCCCTGTCGCGGGAGGGTACAATGAGCAGTTCTTC. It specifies CASSITPVAGGYNEQFF. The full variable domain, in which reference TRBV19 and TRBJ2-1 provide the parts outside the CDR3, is DGGITQSPKYLFRKEGQNVTLSCEQNLNHDAMYWYRQDPGQGLRLIYYSQIVNDFQKGDIAEGYSVSREKKESFPLTVTSAQKNPTAFYLCASSITPVAGGYNEQFFGPGTRLTVL.

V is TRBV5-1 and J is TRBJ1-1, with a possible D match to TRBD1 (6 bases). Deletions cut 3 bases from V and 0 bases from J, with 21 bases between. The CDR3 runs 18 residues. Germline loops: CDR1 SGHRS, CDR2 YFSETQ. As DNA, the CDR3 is TGCGCCAGCAGCTATGACAGGTCGATCAGGTTAGTGAACACTGAAGCTTTCTTT. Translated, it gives CASSYDRSIRLVNTEAFF.

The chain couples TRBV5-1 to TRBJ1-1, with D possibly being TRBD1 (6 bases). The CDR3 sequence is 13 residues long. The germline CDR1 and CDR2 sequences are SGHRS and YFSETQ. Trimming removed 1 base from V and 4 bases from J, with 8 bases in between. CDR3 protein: CASSLQGPTEAFF. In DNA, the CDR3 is TGCGCCAGCAGCTTGCAGGGGCCCACTGAAGCTTTCTTT.

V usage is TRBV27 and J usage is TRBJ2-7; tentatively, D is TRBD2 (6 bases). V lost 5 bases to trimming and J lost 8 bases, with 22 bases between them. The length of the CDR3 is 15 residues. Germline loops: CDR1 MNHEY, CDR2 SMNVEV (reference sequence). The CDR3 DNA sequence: TGTGCCAGCAGTGGCGGGACGGAGCCATTCCTGCAGCAGTACTTC. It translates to CASSGGTEPFLQQYF.

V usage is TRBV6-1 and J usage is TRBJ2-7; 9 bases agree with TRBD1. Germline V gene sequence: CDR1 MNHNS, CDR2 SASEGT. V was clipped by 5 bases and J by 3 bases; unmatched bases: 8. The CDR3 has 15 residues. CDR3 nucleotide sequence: TGTGCCAGCAGTATCAGGGGGGGACAGGGCTACGAGCAGTACTTC. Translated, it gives CASSIRGGQGYEQYF.

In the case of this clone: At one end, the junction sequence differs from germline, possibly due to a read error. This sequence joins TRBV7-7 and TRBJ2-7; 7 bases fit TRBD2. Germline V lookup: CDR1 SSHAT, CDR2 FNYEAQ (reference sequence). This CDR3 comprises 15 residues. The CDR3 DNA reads TGTGCTAGCAGCCCCGGGGGGTCCCAATCCTACGAGCAGTACTTC. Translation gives CASSPGGSQSYEQYF.

CDR3 coding DNA: TGTGCCAGCAGTGCTGAGGGGGCGAGTGTCACTGAAGCTTTCTTT. It encodes CASSAEGASVTEAFF. The rearrangement uses TRBV2 and TRBJ1-1; TRBD1 agrees at 7 bases. CDR3 length: 15 amino acids. J gave up 4 bases and V 4 bases, and 9 bases lay outside the gene matches. Germline-derived CDR1 and CDR2 are SNHLY and FYNNEI.

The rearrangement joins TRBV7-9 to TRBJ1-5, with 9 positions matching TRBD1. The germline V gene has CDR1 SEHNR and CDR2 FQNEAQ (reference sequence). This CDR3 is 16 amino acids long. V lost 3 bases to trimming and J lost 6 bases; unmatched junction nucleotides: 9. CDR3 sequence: CASSFSVGGQGQPQHF. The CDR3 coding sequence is TGTGCCAGCAGCTTTAGCGTGGGGGGACAGGGTCAGCCCCAGCATTTT.

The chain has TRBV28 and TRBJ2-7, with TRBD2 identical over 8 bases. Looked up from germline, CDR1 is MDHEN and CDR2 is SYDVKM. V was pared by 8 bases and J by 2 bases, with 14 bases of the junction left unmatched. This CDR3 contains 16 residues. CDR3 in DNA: TGTGCCAGCCTGGAACGGGGGGGTCTTGGTACCTACGAGCAGTACTTC. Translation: CASLERGGLGTYEQYF.

The CDR3 bases are TGTGCCAGCAGCTTAGTCGGCAGGGGGAGCAATCAGCCCCAGCATTTT. This sequence encodes CASSLVGRGSNQPQHF. V is TRBV7-2 and J is TRBJ1-5; 7 positions match TRBD1. This CDR3 has 16 amino acids. Per germline, CDR1 SGHTA and CDR2 FQGNSA. V dropped 1 base and J dropped 1; count of bases not matched to a gene: 4.

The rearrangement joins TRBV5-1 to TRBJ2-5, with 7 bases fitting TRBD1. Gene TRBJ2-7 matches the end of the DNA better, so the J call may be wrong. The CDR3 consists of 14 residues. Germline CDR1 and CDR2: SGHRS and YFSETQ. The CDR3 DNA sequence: TGCGCCAGCAGCTTTGACAGGGTCCCCTACGAGCAGTACTTC. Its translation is CASSFDRVPYEQYF.

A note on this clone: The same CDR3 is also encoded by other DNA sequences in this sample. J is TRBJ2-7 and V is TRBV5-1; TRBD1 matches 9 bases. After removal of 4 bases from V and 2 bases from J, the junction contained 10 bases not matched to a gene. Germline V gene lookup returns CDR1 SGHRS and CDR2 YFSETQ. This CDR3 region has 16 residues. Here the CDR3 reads CASSDETGGKPYEQYF. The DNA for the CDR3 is TGCGCCAGCAGCGACGAAACAGGGGGCAAGCCCTACGAGCAGTACTTC. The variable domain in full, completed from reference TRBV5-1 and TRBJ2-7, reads KAGVTQTPRYLIKTRGQQVTLSCSPISGHRSVSWYQQTPGQGLQFLFEYFSETQRNKGNFPGRFSGRQFSNSRSEMNVSTLELGDSALYLCASSDETGGKPYEQYFGPGTRLTVT.

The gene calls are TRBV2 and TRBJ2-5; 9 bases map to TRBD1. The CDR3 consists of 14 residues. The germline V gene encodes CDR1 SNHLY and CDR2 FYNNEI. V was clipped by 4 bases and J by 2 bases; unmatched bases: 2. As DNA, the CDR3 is TGTGCCAGCAGTGGGGACAGGGAGCAAGAGACCCAGTACTTC. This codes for CASSGDREQETQYF.

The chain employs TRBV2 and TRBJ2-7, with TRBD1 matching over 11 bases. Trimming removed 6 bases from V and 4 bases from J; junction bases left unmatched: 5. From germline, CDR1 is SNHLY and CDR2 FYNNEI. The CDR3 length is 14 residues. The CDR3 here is CASRPGQGGYEQYF. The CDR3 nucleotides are TGTGCCAGCAGGCCGGGACAGGGGGGGTACGAGCAGTACTTC.